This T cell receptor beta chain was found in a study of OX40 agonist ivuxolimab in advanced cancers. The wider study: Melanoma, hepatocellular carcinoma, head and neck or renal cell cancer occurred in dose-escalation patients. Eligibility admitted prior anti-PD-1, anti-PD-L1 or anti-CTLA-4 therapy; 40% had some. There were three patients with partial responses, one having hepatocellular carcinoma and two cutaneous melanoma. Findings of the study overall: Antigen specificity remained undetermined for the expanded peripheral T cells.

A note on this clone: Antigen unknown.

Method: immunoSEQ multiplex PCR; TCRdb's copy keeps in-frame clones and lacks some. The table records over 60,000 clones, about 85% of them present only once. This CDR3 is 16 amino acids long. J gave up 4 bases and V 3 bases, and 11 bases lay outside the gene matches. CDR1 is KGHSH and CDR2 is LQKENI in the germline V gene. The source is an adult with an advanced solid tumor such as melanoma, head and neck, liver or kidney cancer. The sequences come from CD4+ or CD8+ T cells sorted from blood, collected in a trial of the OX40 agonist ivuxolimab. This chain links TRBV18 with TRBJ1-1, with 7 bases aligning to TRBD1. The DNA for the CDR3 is TGTGCCAGCTCACCGAACAGGGCAGGGGGAGGCACTGAAGCTTTCTTT. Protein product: CASSPNRAGGGTEAFF.